This TCR beta chain derives from a study of cytomegalovirus exposure and HLA in healthy donors. The germline gives CDR1 SGHTS, CDR2 YDEGEE. The CDR3 runs to 14 residues. The V and J ends lost 4 bases and 10 bases respectively, with 18 bases between them. Whole-study findings and limits: Among TCR beta chains, those listed as cytomegalovirus-associated numbered under 200. HLA-A and HLA-B allele assignments for most subjects were reportedly predicted accurately using TCR beta sequences.

Details on this clone: The antigen is not known.

PCR involved 60 Vbeta and 13 Jbeta primers. Assay: immunoSEQ multiplex PCR; the TCRdb copy retains only in-frame clones and omits some. The repertoire holds about 98,000 clones, approximately 78% seen once, with roughly 1.5% in the top ten. This clonotype was obtained from a man aged 35 to 55 in good health and CMV-seronegative. This sequence joins TRBV5-8 and TRBJ1-5, with D possibly matching TRBD1 (5 bases). Sequenced material: PBMCs. CDR3 nucleotides: TGTGCCAGCAGCAGGTTACAGGCCAATCTACCCCAGCATTTT. It is translated as CASSRLQANLPQHF.